Presented here are 21 T cell receptor beta chains from one specimen sequenced in a study of metastatic and nonmetastatic thyroid tumors. TCRdb re-analyzed the PCR reads using MiXCR. The sample carries roughly 89,000 clones, under 15% recorded once. Before thyroid surgery, none of the patients had received any treatment. Sample: tumor tissue. These receptor sequences come from a female donor with papillary thyroid cancer or a benign thyroid nodule (not recorded which). Some clones in this sample may be carry-over from other donors' samples.

In its sample, this clone was seen a few times. A read error may explain this, as a much larger clone is one base away. The rearrangement joins TRBV12-3 or TRBV12-4 to TRBJ1-1; D gene uncertain. This CDR3 spans 8 amino acids. The CDR3 spells CASSLGIF. DNA of the CDR3: TGTGCCAGCAGCCTTGGTATCTTT.

This clone was counted between two and nine times. The chain recombines TRBV3-1 with TRBJ2-3; TRBD2 is a possible D gene (5 bases). The CDR3 sequence is 16 residues long. Trimming shortened V by 3 bases and J by 3 bases, and 16 bases separated the two germline ends. Germline V gene sequence: CDR1 LGHDT, CDR2 YNNKEL (reference sequence). As DNA, the CDR3 is TGTGCCAGCAGCCATGGATGTGAGGGTGAGACAGATACGCAGTATTTT. Translated, it gives CASSHGCEGETDTQYF.

The chain uses TRBV18 and TRBJ2-1; TRBD1 is a possible D gene (6 bases). V was clipped by 4 bases and J by 7 bases, with 11 bases between them. The CDR3 has 13 amino acids. Germline loops: CDR1 KGHSH, CDR2 LQKENI. This CDR3 is CASSLQGRNEQFF. As DNA, the CDR3 is TGTGCCAGCTCACTACAGGGTCGGAATGAGCAGTTCTTC.

This clone was found many times. As DNA, the CDR3 is TGTGCCAGCAGTTACCGCACCGGACTAGCAAGACATGAGCAGTTCTTC. Amino acids: CASSYRTGLARHEQFF. The chain combines TRBV6-6 with TRBJ2-1, with TRBD2 matching 8 bases. The CDR3 extends over 16 amino acids. Trimming cost V 2 bases and J 8 bases; bases outside gene matches: 11. From germline, CDR1 is MNHNY and CDR2 SVGAGI (reference sequence).

Ten or more counts support this clone. V usage is TRBV6-1 and J usage is TRBJ2-1; D ambiguous. The CDR3 has 14 amino acids. Trimming removed 6 bases from V and 5 bases from J, with 14 bases in between. CDR1 and CDR2 from the germline V gene are MNHNS and SASEGT. Here the CDR3 DNA reads TGTGCCAGCAGAAAGTCGGACCCGCACAATGAGCAGTTCTTC. Translated, it gives CASRKSDPHNEQFF.

There are many counts of this clone. The chain has TRBV30 and TRBJ1-2, with D possibly matching TRBD1 (5 bases). The V gene lost 5 bases and the J gene lost 4 bases, with 17 bases spanning the gap. The germline V gene has CDR1 GTSNPN and CDR2 SVGIG (reference sequence). The CDR3 runs to 14 residues. DNA of the CDR3: TGTGCCTGGCGCAAACCGCAGACAGCCTATGGCTACACCTTC. This sequence encodes CAWRKPQTAYGYTF.

Many counts were recorded for this clone. The rearrangement joins TRBV5-1 to TRBJ1-2; D remains ambiguous. Germline-derived CDR1 and CDR2 are SGHRS and YFSETQ. V lost 2 bases, J lost 1 base, and 6 bases lay in between. The CDR3 covers 13 residues. The CDR3 spells CASSLEINYGYTF. The CDR3 DNA sequence: TGCGCCAGCAGCTTAGAGATTAACTATGGCTACACCTTC.

This clone was detected many times. The V and J genes are TRBV5-1 and TRBJ2-1, with 14 bases lining up with TRBD2. Germline CDR1 SGHRS, CDR2 YFSETQ. The CDR3 extends over 16 amino acids. Unmatched junction bases numbered 9, after V lost 4 bases and J lost 9 bases. The CDR3 reads CASSPRGLAGVTEQFF. The CDR3 DNA reads TGCGCCAGCAGCCCGCGGGGACTAGCGGGAGTAACTGAGCAGTTCTTC.

This clone was seen a few times. Other DNA sequences in this sample translate to the same CDR3. This rearrangement joins TRBV5-4 to TRBJ1-1; 7 positions agree with TRBD1. The CDR3 contains 15 residues. V lost 4 bases, J lost 3 bases, and 9 bases stayed unmatched. CDR1 SGHNT and CDR2 YYREEE come from the germline V gene (reference sequence). CDR3 region: CASSPVWQGDTEAFF. The CDR3 DNA reads as TGTGCCAGCAGCCCCGTATGGCAGGGGGACACTGAAGCTTTCTTT.

A note on this clone: It may be a read error: a sequence one base away is much more abundant. The chain carries TRBV2 and TRBJ1-1; D may be TRBD1 (6 bases). The CDR3 runs to 13 residues. V dropped 7 bases and J dropped 6 bases, with 15 bases sitting between them. Germline CDR1 is SNHLY and CDR2 is FYNNEI. CDR3 nucleotide sequence: TGTGCCAGCAAGGTACCTACAGGGTCTGAAGCTTTCTTT. The encoded protein is CASKVPTGSEAFF.

This clone was seen many times. The CDR3 here is CASSVDRASYNEQFF. The CDR3 DNA reads TGTGCCAGCAGCGTAGATCGGGCCTCCTACAATGAGCAGTTCTTC. The chain uses TRBV9 and TRBJ2-1; D call uncertain. Trimming removed 0 bases at V and 0 bases at J, with 7 bases between. CDR1 SGDLS and CDR2 YYNGEE come from the germline V gene. CDR3 length equals 15 residues.

This clone has ten or more counts. The chain joins TRBV6-2 or TRBV6-3 to TRBJ2-5, with a weak D call TRBD2 (7 bases). This CDR3 is 17 amino acids long. Germline loops: CDR1 MNHEY, CDR2 SVGEGT. Trimming left V 4 bases short and J 2 bases short, with 20 bases between. The DNA of the CDR3 is TGTGCCAGCAGTTCCTCGGCGGGGGCTGGTCCGCAAGAGACCCAGTACTTC. It translates to CASSSSAGAGPQETQYF.

Many counts were recorded for this clone. The genes are TRBV28 and TRBJ1-6; TRBD1 aligns across 7 bases. Germline-derived CDR1 and CDR2 are MDHEN and SYDVKM. With 4 bases clipped from V and 7 bases from J, the junction kept 13 bases outside the gene matches. The CDR3 totals 17 residues. The CDR3 spells CASSSPRSRGWNSPLHF. As DNA, the CDR3 is TGTGCCAGCAGTTCACCCCGAAGCAGGGGGTGGAATTCACCCCTCCACTTT.

As for this clone: The conserved final phenylalanine or tryptophan is absent from the CDR3, which likely points to a read error. The chain joins TRBV20-1 to TRBJ2-2; the match to TRBD2 covers 13 bases. After removal of 2 bases from V and 3 bases from J, the junction contained 6 bases not matched to a gene. The CDR3 is 17 residues long. The germline CDR1 and CDR2 sequences are DFQATT and SNEGSKA (reference sequence). Written as DNA, the CDR3 is TGCAGTGCTAGATATATACTAGCGGGAGGGTACACCGGGGAGCTGTTTTCT. It specifies CSARYILAGGYTGELFS.

This clone was counted many times. The gene calls are TRBV19 and TRBJ1-1, with D uncertain. Germline-derived CDR1 and CDR2 are LNHDA and SQIVND (reference sequence). This CDR3 spans 13 amino acids. Trimming took 3 bases from V and 4 from J, leaving 9 bases between them. CDR3 sequence reads: CASSIGRATEAFF. The CDR3 coding sequence is TGTGCCAGTAGTATCGGACGGGCCACTGAAGCTTTCTTT.

This clone was seen many times. This chain uses TRBV7-8 with TRBJ2-1, with TRBD1 identical over 10 bases. The V gene end was trimmed by 4 bases and the J gene end by 8 bases; junction bases not matched to a gene: 8. Germline V CDR1 and CDR2: SGHVS, FQNEAQ. The CDR3 is 15 residues long. The CDR3 nucleotides are TGTGCCAGCAGCTCCGGGACAGGGGAGTTCGATGAGCAGTTCTTC. Translation gives CASSSGTGEFDEQFF.

This clone came up many times. The chain carries TRBV28 and TRBJ1-3; 9 nucleotides match TRBD1. Trimming at V came to 8 bases and at J to 1 base, leaving 9 bases not matched to a gene. In germline, CDR1 is MDHEN, CDR2 SYDVKM. CDR3 size: 16 residues. The CDR3 region has the DNA TGTGCCAGCGGCAGACAGGGGGTAAGGTCTGGAAACACCATATATTTT. Amino acids: CASGRQGVRSGNTIYF.

In this sample, this clone turned up many times. The V call is TRBV12-5, the J call TRBJ1-1, with 8 bases lining up with TRBD1. V lost 10 bases, J lost 6 bases, and 7 bases stayed unmatched. The germline gives CDR1 LGHNT, CDR2 FRNRAP. CDR3 size: 12 residues. The CDR3 DNA follows: TGTGCTACCAGGGGGCAGGTCGCTGAAGCTTTCTTT. Its protein product is CATRGQVAEAFF.

This clone showed up many times. The J gene is TRBJ1-1, the V gene TRBV19; D might be TRBD1 (5 bases). There are 14 residues in the CDR3. Per germline, CDR1 LNHDA and CDR2 SQIVND (reference sequence). V shed 10 bases and J shed 5 bases, with 20 bases lying between them. CDR3: CATKSWGTRTEAFF. Written as DNA, the CDR3 is TGTGCCACCAAAAGCTGGGGGACGAGGACTGAAGCTTTCTTT.

This clone was counted ten times or more. J is TRBJ2-6 and V is TRBV11-1, with D unresolved. The CDR3 is 16 amino acids. CDR1 and CDR2 (germline): SGHAT, FQDESV (reference sequence). The germline V and J ends were trimmed by 0 bases and 2 bases, with 8 bases remaining between them. DNA of the CDR3: TGTGCCAGCAGCTTAGCGTCCCTCCCTGGGGCCAACGTCCTGACTTTC. Translated, it gives CASSLASLPGANVLTF.

As concerns this clone: Just one base apart from a much larger clone, this may be a read error. The chain recombines TRBV20-1 with TRBJ2-2; 12 positions match TRBD2. This CDR3 comprises 17 residues. J lost 6 bases, V lost 1 base, and 9 bases had no gene match. Germline V gene data show CDR1 as DFQATT and CDR2 as SNEGSKA (reference sequence). The CDR3 region is CSARVVTSGRNAGELFF. The DNA of the CDR3 is TGCAGTGCTAGAGTTGTGACTAGCGGGAGAAACGCCGGGGAGCTGTTTTTT.